This T cell receptor beta chain was retrieved from a study of T cells after yellow fever vaccination. Study information: Low-cell-number fractions were prepared with SMART-Seq v4 Ultra Low Input.

This CDR3 comprises 16 residues. V was pared by 5 bases and J by 4 bases, with 7 bases of the junction left unmatched. Study observations and caveats: Shared CD4/CD8 clonotypes were a small share, likely from convergent recombination. The presence of abundant clonotypes contaminating from the bulk population was possible in FACS-sorted repertoires.

This clonotype has just a few counts. Its antigen is not known. It was through 5'RACE template switching that TCR cDNA was made, with a universal primer site and UMIs added. TCRdb processed the 5' RACE reads anew with MiXCR; each CDR3 protein has one entry. The sample lists a few hundred thousand distinct CDR3 sequences, 6% to 7.5% seen once, with 0.85% in the top ten. The source is a man aged 25 to 45 who received the YFV17D yellow fever vaccine. This chain uses TRBV12-3 or TRBV12-4 with TRBJ2-2; 10 bases map to TRBD2. Material: CD4+ T cells sorted from PBMCs, obtained 15 days after the yellow fever booster vaccination. The CDR3 nucleotides are TGTGCCAGCAGTCCCTCTAGCGGGAGAGTCACCGGGGAGCTGTTTTTT. Amino acids: CASSPSSGRVTGELFF.